What follows are 2 T cell receptor beta chains derived from one specimen sequenced in a study of shared clonotypes between healthy human individuals. Generated by immunoSEQ multiplex PCR, the TCRdb table keeps only in-frame clones and is missing some. This table holds approximately 1,500,000 clones, approximately 96% found once. The sample was naive CD4+ T cells sorted from blood. Subset here: CD45RA+ positively selected. These receptor sequences come from a man aged 25 to 40 in good health.

The chain links TRBV5-1 to TRBJ2-7, with TRBD2 as a possible D gene (7 bases). CDR1 and CDR2 from the germline V gene are SGHRS and YFSETQ. This CDR3 is 14 amino acids long. With 6 bases removed from V and 3 bases from J, the gap between germline ends came to 16 bases. In DNA, the CDR3 is TGCGCCAGCACCACGCGGGGGACAATCTACGAGCAGTACTTC. Translating gives CASTTRGTIYEQYF.

V gene TRBV5-1 combines with J gene TRBJ1-2, with 8 bases matching TRBD1. CDR3 size: 15 residues. Germline values: CDR1 SGHRS, CDR2 YFSETQ. Trimming took 0 bases from V and 5 from J; bases not matched to a gene: 6. The CDR3 protein is CASSLGTGTLYGYTF. The CDR3 DNA follows: TGCGCCAGCAGCTTGGGGACAGGGACCTTGTATGGCTACACCTTC.